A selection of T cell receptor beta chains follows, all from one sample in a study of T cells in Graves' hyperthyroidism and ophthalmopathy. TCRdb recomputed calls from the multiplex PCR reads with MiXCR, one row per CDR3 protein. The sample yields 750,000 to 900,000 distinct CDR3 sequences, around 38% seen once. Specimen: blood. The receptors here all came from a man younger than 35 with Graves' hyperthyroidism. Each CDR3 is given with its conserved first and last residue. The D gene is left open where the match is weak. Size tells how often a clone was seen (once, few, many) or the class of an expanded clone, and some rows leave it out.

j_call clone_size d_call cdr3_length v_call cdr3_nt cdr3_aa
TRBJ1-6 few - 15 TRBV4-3 TGCGCCAGCAGCCAAGTTGACAGATCAAGTTCACCCCTCCACTTT CASSQVDRSSSPLHF
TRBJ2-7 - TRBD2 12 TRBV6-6 TGTGCCACGGTAGCGGGAGGAGGCGAGCAGTACTTC CATVAGGGEQYF
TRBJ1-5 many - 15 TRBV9 TGTGCCAGCAGCGTGGGGTCTACTAGCAATCAGCCCCAGCATTTT CASSVGSTSNQPQHF
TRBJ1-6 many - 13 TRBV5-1 TGCGCCAGCAGCTTGGCCGCGGAATCACCCCTCCACTTT CASSLAAESPLHF
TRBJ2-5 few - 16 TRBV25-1 TGTGCCAGCAGTGAAACTTCGGGACACAGTGGGGGAGCCCAGTACTTC CASSETSGHSGGAQYF
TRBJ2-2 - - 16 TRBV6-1 TGTGCCAGCAAGGCGTTGGGGTCCCCGAACACCGGGGAGCTGTTTTTT CASKALGSPNTGELFF
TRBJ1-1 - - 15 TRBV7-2 TGTGCCAGCAGCTTAGGTCCCGGGACGGACACTGAAGCTTTCTTT CASSLGPGTDTEAFF
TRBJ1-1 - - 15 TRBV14 TGTGCCAGCAGCCAACTCCCCGGCCGGGGCACTGAAGCTTTCTTT CASSQLPGRGTEAFF
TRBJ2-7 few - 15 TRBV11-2 TGTGCCAGCAGCCCCGGTGGAGGGAGTTGGGACGAGCAGTACTTC CASSPGGGSWDEQYF
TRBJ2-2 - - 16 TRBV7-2 TGTGCCAGCAGCGAACCCAGGGTGATAAAAGCCGGGGAGCTGTTTTTT CASSEPRVIKAGELFF